The clone carrying this TCR beta chain has at least ten counts. No antigen is known for it. The data were obtained in a study of blood T cells in healthy people across ages. Germline V gene data show CDR1 as SGHTA and CDR2 as FQGNSA. V dropped 5 bases and J dropped 0 bases, with 15 bases sitting between them. The CDR3 runs to 16 residues. The study's findings and limits: A roughly linear age-dependent decrease characterized TCR beta diversity per million T cells.

It was with a sample-barcoded 5' primer and a J-beta primer mix that a second PCR of about 6 to 12 cycles was run. Every sample gave at least 2.5 million paired-end reads containing CDR3. In TCRdb, the 5' RACE reads were re-called with MiXCR into one record per CDR3 protein. The sample includes 1.5 million to 2 million distinct CDR3 sequences, roughly 30% of them seen just once. Isolated PBMCs totaled at least 6 million in each sample. Specimen: blood. This sequence was found in a woman aged 30 to 39 in good health. The rearrangement links TRBV7-2 to TRBJ2-3; the D gene is possibly TRBD2 (5 bases). The CDR3 is CASSPSHGISTDTQYF. Here the CDR3 DNA reads TGTGCCAGCAGCCCGTCACACGGGATTAGCACAGATACGCAGTATTTT.